The clone carrying this TCR beta chain was observed many times. Its matching antigen is unknown. Germline V CDR1 and CDR2: SEHNR, FQNEAQ (reference sequence). Trimming pared 8 bases from V and 0 bases from J, leaving 13 bases between. This CDR3 region has 15 residues. These data belong to a study of T cells after yellow fever vaccination. Overall study: The fractions with low cell numbers were processed using SMART-Seq v4 Ultra Low Input.

Researchers made TCR cDNA using 5'RACE template switching, and this step added a universal primer site and UMIs. Each CDR3 protein is one row after TCRdb ran MiXCR on the 5' RACE reads. Seen here are roughly 310,000 distinct CDR3 sequences, 8% to 10% observed once, and the top ten hold roughly 18%. The study, taken as a whole, reports: The study found a weaker secondary response that peaked faster, day 5 versus 15. Across the CD4 and CD8 compartments, a small share of clonotypes was present in both.

The chain is built from TRBV7-9 and TRBJ2-2; TRBD1 is a possible D gene (6 bases). The sequence came from a man between 18 and 35 years old who received the YFV17D yellow fever vaccine. Source: PBMCs, taken on the day of the first yellow fever vaccination. DNA for the CDR3: TGTGCCAGCGAAAGGGGGAACGCGAACACCGGGGAGCTGTTTTTT. Residues: CASERGNANTGELFF.